This TCR beta chain was identified during a study of vaccination effects on CD4 cells after COVID-19. Overall study results and limits: Late in the post-vaccination period, infection-induced and vaccine-induced clones underwent marked clonal contraction.

Isolation of CD4+ T cells took place after about ten days of culture. CDR1 is SGHTA and CDR2 is FQGNSA in the germline V gene. V lost 5 bases to trimming and J lost 3 bases, with 15 bases between them. This CDR3 contains 15 residues. Profiling relied on immunoSEQ multiplex PCR, and the TCRdb table lists in-frame clones only, not all of them. The sample yields tens of thousands of clones, more than 70% seen once. With regard to this clone: Its antigen is not known.

Sequenced here: CD4+ T cells from PBMCs cultured without peptide, sampled before COVID-19 vaccination. The sequence was obtained from a human donor who received a COVID-19 vaccine. This chain uses TRBV7-2 with TRBJ2-3; possible D gene TRBD1, 6 bases. The CDR3 spells CASSGQLAGTDTQYF. CDR3 nucleotides: TGTGCCAGCAGCGGACAGCTGGCAGGTACAGATACGCAGTATTTT.